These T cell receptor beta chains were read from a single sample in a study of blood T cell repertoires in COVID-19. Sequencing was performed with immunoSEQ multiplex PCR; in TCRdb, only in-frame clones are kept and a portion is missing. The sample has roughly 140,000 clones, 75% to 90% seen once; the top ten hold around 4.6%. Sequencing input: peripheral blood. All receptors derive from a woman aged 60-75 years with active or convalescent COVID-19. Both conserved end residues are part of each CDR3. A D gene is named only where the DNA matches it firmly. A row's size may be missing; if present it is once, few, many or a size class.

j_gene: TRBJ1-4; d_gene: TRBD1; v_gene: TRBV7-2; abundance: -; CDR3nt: TGTGCCAGCAGCTTACTCGAGGGGGCCGGTGAAAAACTGTTTTTT; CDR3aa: CASSLLEGAGEKLFF
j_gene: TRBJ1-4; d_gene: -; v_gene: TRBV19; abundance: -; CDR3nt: TGTGCCAGTAGTATTTCAACAGGGGAAAAACTGTTTTTT; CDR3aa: CASSISTGEKLFF
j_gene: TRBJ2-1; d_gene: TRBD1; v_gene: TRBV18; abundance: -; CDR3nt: TGTGCCAGCTCACAACCCTCGGGACAGGGGGCCGGTGAGCAGTTCTTC; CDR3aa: CASSQPSGQGAGEQFF
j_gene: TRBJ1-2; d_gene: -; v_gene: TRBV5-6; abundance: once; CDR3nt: TGTGCCAGCAGCCCTCGCGGGGGGTATGGCTACACCTTC; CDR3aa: CASSPRGGYGYTF
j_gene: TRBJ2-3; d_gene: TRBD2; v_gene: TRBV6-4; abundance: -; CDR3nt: TGTGCCAGCAGTGGTAGCGGGGGGTCCACAGATACGCAGTATTTT; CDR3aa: CASSGSGGSTDTQYF
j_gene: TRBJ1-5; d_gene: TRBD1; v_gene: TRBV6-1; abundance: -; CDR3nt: TGTGCCAGCAGTGAGACAGGGAACTGGGGCAATCAGCCCCAGCATTTT; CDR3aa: CASSETGNWGNQPQHF
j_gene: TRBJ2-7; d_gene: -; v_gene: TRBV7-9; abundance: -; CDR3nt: TGTGCCAGCAGCTTAGTAGGGAGCTCCTACGAGCAGTACTTC; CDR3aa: CASSLVGSSYEQYF
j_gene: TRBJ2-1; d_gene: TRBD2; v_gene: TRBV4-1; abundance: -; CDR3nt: TGCGCCAGCAGCCGCAGCGGGGGGCTCAGCTCCTACAATGAGCAGTTCTTC; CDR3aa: CASSRSGGLSSYNEQFF
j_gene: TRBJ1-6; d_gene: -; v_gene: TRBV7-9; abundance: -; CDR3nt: TGTGCCAGCAGCTTAAGGCAGGGGCTTTCACCCCTCCACTTT; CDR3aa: CASSLRQGLSPLHF
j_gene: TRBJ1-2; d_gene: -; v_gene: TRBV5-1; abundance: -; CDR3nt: TGCGCCAGCAGCTTGGTTCCTCACGCGGCCACCTATGGCTACACCTTC; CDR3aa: CASSLVPHAATYGYTF
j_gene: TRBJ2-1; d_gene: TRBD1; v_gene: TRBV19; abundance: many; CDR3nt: TGTGCCAGTAGCCTGGGACAGGCCTACAATGAGCAGTTCTTC; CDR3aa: CASSLGQAYNEQFF
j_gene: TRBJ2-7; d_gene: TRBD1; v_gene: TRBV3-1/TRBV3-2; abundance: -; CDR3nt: TGTGCCAGCAGCCCTCGCCCGACAGGGTACTCCTACGAGCAGTACTTC; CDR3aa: CASSPRPTGYSYEQYF
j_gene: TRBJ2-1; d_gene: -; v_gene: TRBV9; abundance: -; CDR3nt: TGTGCCAGCAGCGGCAGGGGTTCCTACAATGAGCAGTTCTTC; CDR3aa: CASSGRGSYNEQFF
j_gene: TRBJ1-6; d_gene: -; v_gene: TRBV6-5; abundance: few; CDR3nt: TGTGCCAGCAGTTACTTCCAGGTAGACTCACCCCTCCACTTT; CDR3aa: CASSYFQVDSPLHF
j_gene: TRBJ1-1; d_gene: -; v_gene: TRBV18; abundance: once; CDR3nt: TGTGCCAGCTCACCACCTCTGGCGGGGGCACGGACTGAAGCTTTCTTT; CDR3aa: CASSPPLAGARTEAFF
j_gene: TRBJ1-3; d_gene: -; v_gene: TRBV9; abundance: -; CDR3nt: TGTGCCAGCAGCCTTATTCCCCAGGGGAGTGGAAACACCATATATTTT; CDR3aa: CASSLIPQGSGNTIYF
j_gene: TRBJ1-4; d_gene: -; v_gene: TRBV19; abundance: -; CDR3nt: TGTGCCAGTTCCAAAAACACCGCAACTAATGAAAAACTGTTTTTT; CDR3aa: CASSKNTATNEKLFF
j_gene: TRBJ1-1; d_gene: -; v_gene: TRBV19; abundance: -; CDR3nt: TGTGCCAGTAGTACGCAGGCTATGGGGAACACTGAAGCTTTCTTT; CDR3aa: CASSTQAMGNTEAFF
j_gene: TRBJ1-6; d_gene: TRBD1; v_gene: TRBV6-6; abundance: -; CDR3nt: TGTGCCAGCAGTACAGGGGGTTCACCCCTCCACTTT; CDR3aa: CASSTGGSPLHF
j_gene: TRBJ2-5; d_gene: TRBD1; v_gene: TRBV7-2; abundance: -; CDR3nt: TGTGCCAGCAGCTTAGTAGCGGACAGGGAAGAGACCCAGTACTTC; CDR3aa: CASSLVADREETQYF
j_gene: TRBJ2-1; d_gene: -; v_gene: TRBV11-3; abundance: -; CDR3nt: TGTGCCAGCAGCTTGAGAGTGGGGAGCTCCTACAATGAGCAGTTCTTC; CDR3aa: CASSLRVGSSYNEQFF
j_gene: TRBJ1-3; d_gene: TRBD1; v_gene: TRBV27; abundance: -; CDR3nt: TGTGCCAGCAGTTTATCGAGCCCAGGGGGCTATTCTGGAAACACCATATATTTT; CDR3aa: CASSLSSPGGYSGNTIYF
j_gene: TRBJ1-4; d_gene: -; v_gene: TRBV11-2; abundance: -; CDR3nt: TGTGCCAGCAGCTCTCGGGACACGATTTTT; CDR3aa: CASSSRDTIF
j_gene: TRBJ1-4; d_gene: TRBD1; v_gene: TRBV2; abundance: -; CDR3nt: TGTGCCAGCAGGGTAGACAGGGGGGATGAAAAACTGTTTTTT; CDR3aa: CASRVDRGDEKLFF
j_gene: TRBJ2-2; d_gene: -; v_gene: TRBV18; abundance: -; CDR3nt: TGTGCCAGCTCACCACCGGGGCGGACCGGGGAGCTGTTTTTT; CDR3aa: CASSPPGRTGELFF
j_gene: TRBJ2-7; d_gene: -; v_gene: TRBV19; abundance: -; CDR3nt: TGTGCCAGTAGCCCCGCCGGACTCTACTCTTTCTACGAGCAGTACTTC; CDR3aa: CASSPAGLYSFYEQYF
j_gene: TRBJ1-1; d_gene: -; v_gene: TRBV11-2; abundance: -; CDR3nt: TGTGCCAGCAGCTTAAGGGTGGCAGGGGACACTGAAGCTTTCTTT; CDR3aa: CASSLRVAGDTEAFF
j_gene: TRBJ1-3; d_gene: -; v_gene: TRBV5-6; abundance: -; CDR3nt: TGTGCCAGCAGCCAAGGGGACACCATATATTTT; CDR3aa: CASSQGDTIYF